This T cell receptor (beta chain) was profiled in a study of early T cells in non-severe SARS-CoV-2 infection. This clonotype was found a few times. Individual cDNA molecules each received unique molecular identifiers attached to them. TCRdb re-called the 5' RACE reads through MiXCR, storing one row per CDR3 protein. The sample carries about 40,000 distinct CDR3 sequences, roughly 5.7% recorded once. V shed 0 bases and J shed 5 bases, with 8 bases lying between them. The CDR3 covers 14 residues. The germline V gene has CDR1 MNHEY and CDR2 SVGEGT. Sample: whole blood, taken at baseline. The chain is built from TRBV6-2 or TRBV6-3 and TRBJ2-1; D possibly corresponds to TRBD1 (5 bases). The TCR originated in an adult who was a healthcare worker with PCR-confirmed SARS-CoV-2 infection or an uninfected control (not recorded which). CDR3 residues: CASSYSPDNNEQFF. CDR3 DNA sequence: TGTGCCAGCAGTTACTCCCCGGACAACAATGAGCAGTTCTTC.